These 4 T cell receptor beta chains were all obtained from the same sample, sequenced in a study of cytomegalovirus exposure and HLA in healthy donors. PCR was performed using 60 Vbeta and 13 Jbeta primers. TCRdb's copy holds only in-frame clones and misses some; the assay was immunoSEQ multiplex PCR. The repertoire holds a few hundred thousand clones, approximately 80% seen once, with just under 3% in the top ten. The sample comprised PBMCs. The receptors were gathered from a woman between 25 and 40 years old in good health and CMV-seronegative.

This chain uses TRBV4-1 with TRBJ1-5; tentatively, D is TRBD1 (6 bases). V lost 4 bases and J lost 0, with 10 bases in between. Per germline, CDR1 MGHRA and CDR2 YSYEKL. The CDR3 consists of 15 residues. In DNA, the CDR3 is TGCGCCAGCAGCCCCCGACAGGCTAGCAATCAGCCCCAGCATTTT. Residues: CASSPRQASNQPQHF.

The genes are TRBV4-1 and TRBJ2-3; 10 positions match TRBD1. Germline CDR1 is MGHRA and CDR2 is YSYEKL. The CDR3 sequence is 17 residues long. Germline trimming cut 1 base from V and 4 bases from J; bases unmatched to any gene: 8. The CDR3: CASSQVMTGGEPDTQYF. In DNA form, the CDR3 reads TGCGCCAGCAGCCAAGTGATGACAGGGGGCGAGCCAGATACGCAGTATTTT.

This clone was seen only once. The gene calls are TRBV25-1 and TRBJ1-4, with 8 bases that match TRBD1. Germline-derived CDR1 and CDR2 are MGHDK and SYGVNS. The trim removed 5 bases at V and 7 bases at J, leaving 9 bases unmatched. This CDR3 contains 15 residues. The chain's CDR3 is CASSPPGTGGEKLFF. The DNA of the CDR3 is TGTGCCAGCAGTCCCCCCGGGACAGGCGGTGAAAAACTGTTTTTT.

V usage is TRBV5-4 and J usage is TRBJ2-7; 15 bases agree with TRBD2. Germline V gives CDR1 SGHNT, CDR2 YYREEE (reference sequence). The CDR3 spans 16 residues. With 3 bases clipped from V and 4 bases from J, the junction kept 5 bases outside the gene matches. CDR3 sequence reads: CASSWGTSGGWYEQYF. The CDR3 nucleotides read TGTGCCAGCAGCTGGGGGACTAGCGGGGGGTGGTACGAGCAGTACTTC.